This T cell receptor (beta chain) was sequenced during a study of cytomegalovirus exposure and HLA in healthy donors. CDR3 length: 17 amino acids. With 0 bases clipped from V and 6 bases from J, the junction kept 11 bases outside the gene matches. Looked up from germline, CDR1 is SGDLS and CDR2 is YYNGEE. PCR was performed using 60 Vbeta and 13 Jbeta primers. Produced via immunoSEQ multiplex PCR; TCRdb's table is partial and in-frame only. This table has 180,000 or so clones, 82% appearing once. The gene calls are TRBV9 and TRBJ2-3, with 9 bases that match TRBD2. Sequenced material: PBMCs. The receptor was isolated from a boy between 2 and 10 years old in good health and CMV-seronegative. This chain's CDR3 is CASSVDGRGGLRDTQYF. As DNA, the CDR3 is TGTGCCAGCAGCGTAGATGGGCGGGGGGGCCTTAGGGATACGCAGTATTTT.